The sequence of this TCR beta chain was determined in a study of cytomegalovirus exposure and HLA in healthy donors. General study findings and limits: Reported results showed that the classifier diagnosed cytomegalovirus status with high specificity and sensitivity. Testing in vitro showed a few CMV-associated chains specific for CMV antigens. Beyond CMV serostatus, there was no information to go on about immune exposure. A later analysis associated some 16,000 TCR beta sequences with HLA alleles at a 0.05 false discovery rate.

PCR amplification relied on 60 Vbeta primers (plus 13 Jbeta primers). The assay was immunoSEQ multiplex PCR, and TCRdb's table has in-frame clones only and misses some. This table has around 200,000 clones, 75% to 90% appearing once. About this clone itself: The target antigen is unknown.

The specimen was PBMCs. The clonotype originates from a boy younger than 18 in good health and CMV-seronegative.

CDR3 nucleotides: TGTGCCAGCAGCTTATTCGCTAGCGGGAGTTGGAACGAGCAGTACTTC. Translated, it gives CASSLFASGSWNEQYF. The chain combines TRBV7-2 with TRBJ2-7; TRBD2 matches 10 bases. The CDR3 runs 16 residues. The ends lost 2 bases at V and 5 bases at J; junction bases unmatched: 9. CDR1 is SGHTA and CDR2 is FQGNSA in the germline V gene.